The clone carrying this T cell receptor beta chain has a count of ten or more. Its antigen is as yet unknown. This specimen comes from a study of neurological immune-mediated disorders. Study-wide points: Multiple sclerosis patients had less TCR clonal expansion than even healthy controls, unlike HTLV-1-associated myelopathy. Subjects shared no identical expanded-clone CDR3 amino acid sequences, suggesting private TCR-beta repertoires in all groups.

V was cut by 0 bases and J by 0 bases, with 13 bases left in between. Germline V gene sequence: CDR1 DFQATT, CDR2 SNEGSKA (reference sequence). This CDR3 is built from 16 residues. The cell input for sorted libraries was some 1 million, and those cells were CD4+ or CD8+ T cells. Synthesis of cDNA used 5'RACE (with 10-nucleotide random UMIs). TCRdb re-called the 5' RACE reads with MiXCR, one entry per CDR3 protein. Of roughly 14,000 distinct CDR3 sequences listed, 7% were seen once; the top ten hold roughly 25%. The origin of this receptor is a woman aged 35 to 49 in good health. Material: CD8+ T cells from blood. The chain employs TRBV20-1 and TRBJ2-3; D perhaps matches TRBD2 (5 bases). The CDR3 loop reads CSARDHSGTSTDTQYF. The CDR3 DNA reads TGCAGTGCTAGAGATCACAGCGGAACTAGCACAGATACGCAGTATTTT.